This entry describes one T cell receptor beta chain. One end of the junction varies from germline; a read error may be responsible. Method: immunoSEQ multiplex PCR; TCRdb's copy keeps in-frame clones and lacks some. The sample shows 76,000 or so clones, around nine tenths of them seen only once. The sample belongs to a study of blood T cell repertoires in COVID-19. The CDR3 covers 12 residues. Germline V gene data show CDR1 as LNHDA and CDR2 as SQIVND (reference sequence). The chain employs TRBV19 and TRBJ2-7, with 7 bases aligning to TRBD1. The TCR originated in a man younger than 45 with acute or convalescent COVID-19. Sequencing input: peripheral blood. The CDR3 DNA reads TGTGCCAGTAGTGACTCCGAGACAGGGTTGGACTTC. Translation gives CASSDSETGLDF.